The T cell receptor beta chain under discussion was sequenced for a study of blood T cell repertoires in COVID-19. On the study more broadly: There were acute and convalescent COVID-19 samples, and they came from the United States, Italy and Spain. Nucleic acid was either cDNA or gDNA, and it came from T cells, B-cell-depleted T cells, or PBMCs.

As handled by the study authors: Amplification with reference gene primers provided the estimates of nucleated cell counts. Produced via immunoSEQ multiplex PCR; TCRdb's table is partial and in-frame only. From that table come the V and J calls and clone size; the DNA was used to work out D and trimming. This table holds about 73,000 clones, about 83% found once. CDR1 is MGHRA, CDR2 YSYEKL, per germline. There are 17 residues in the CDR3. Trimming shortened V by 0 bases and J by 1 base, and 13 bases separated the two germline ends. The source material was peripheral blood. The V call is TRBV4-1, the J call TRBJ1-5; D gene uncertain. The receptor was derived from a woman in her sixties or seventies with acute or convalescent COVID-19. The CDR3 reads CASSQDGGLGSNQPQHF. The CDR3 bases are TGCGCCAGCAGCCAAGACGGTGGGCTTGGGAGCAATCAGCCCCAGCATTTT.